This TCR beta chain was sequenced during a study of cytomegalovirus exposure and HLA in healthy donors. V was clipped by 4 bases and J by 8 bases, with 11 bases between them. Germline V lookup: CDR1 SEHNR, CDR2 FQNEAQ (reference sequence). This CDR3 spans 12 amino acids. In the PCR, 60 Vbeta and 13 Jbeta primers were used. The data were produced by immunoSEQ multiplex PCR, yet TCRdb's version contains in-frame clones alone and is incomplete. This sample contains more than 50,000 clones. This clonotype was sampled from a woman aged 40-49 years in good health and CMV-seronegative. The sequenced sample consisted of PBMCs. The rearrangement links TRBV7-9 to TRBJ1-2; a weak D match, TRBD1 (6 bases). CDR3 amino acids: CASSWGRGGYTF. CDR3 nucleotides: TGTGCCAGCAGCTGGGGGCGAGGGGGCTACACCTTC.